A single sample is the source of the 5 T cell receptor beta chains below, sequenced in a study of siplizumab effects on memory and regulatory T cells. Generated by immunoSEQ multiplex PCR, the TCRdb table keeps only in-frame clones and is missing some. In the table there are some 100,000 clones, around 94% of which are singletons. The sequenced sample was non-Treg CD4+ T cells sorted from blood. These receptors were taken from a human donor in good health.

The V call is TRBV15, the J call TRBJ1-4, with D possibly being TRBD1 (5 bases). This CDR3 spans 14 amino acids. Germline V gene lookup returns CDR1 LNHNV and CDR2 YYDKDF (reference sequence). Trimming took off 2 bases at V and 8 bases at J, with 12 bases between the two ends. DNA for the CDR3: TGTGCCACCAGCAGATTCAGGGACGACGAAAAACTGTTTTTT. Translating gives CATSRFRDDEKLFF. The complete variable domain, with remaining parts taken from reference TRBV15 and TRBJ1-4, reads DAMVIQNPRYQVTQFGKPVTLSCSQTLNHNVMYWYQQKSSQAPKLLFHYYDKDFNNEADTPDNFQSRRPNTSFCFLDIRSPGLGDTAMYLCATSRFRDDEKLFFGSGTQLSVL.

V and J are TRBV20-1 and TRBJ2-1; no definite D call. Germline CDR1 DFQATT, CDR2 SNEGSKA (reference sequence). The CDR3 is 11 residues long. Trimming took off 5 bases at V and 10 bases at J, with 12 bases between the two ends. Here the CDR3 DNA reads TGCAGTGCTTCTAGGAAGAGGGAGCAGTTCTTC. This gives the protein CSASRKREQFF.

This chain links TRBV4-1 with TRBJ2-3, with TRBD1 matching over 11 bases. V lost 0 bases, J lost 4 bases, and 9 bases stayed unmatched. The CDR3 is 18 residues long. Germline V CDR1 and CDR2: MGHRA, YSYEKL. The CDR3 is CASSQDGPGQGAADTQYF. Here the CDR3 DNA reads TGCGCCAGCAGCCAAGATGGACCCGGACAGGGGGCGGCAGATACGCAGTATTTT.

This chain connects TRBV7-3 to TRBJ1-5; D is unclear. Per the germline V gene, CDR1 is SGHTA and CDR2 is FQGTGA. The CDR3 loop spans 12 amino acids. V gave up 2 bases and J gave up 7 bases, with 6 bases separating them. The CDR3 sequence: CASSLSVQPQHF. DNA for the CDR3: TGTGCCAGCAGCTTATCGGTCCAGCCCCAGCATTTT.

CDR3 region: CAITRGGSTDTQYF. The CDR3 DNA reads TGTGCCATCACCCGAGGCGGGAGTACGGATACGCAGTATTTT. The chain couples TRBV10-3 to TRBJ2-3; TRBD2 agrees at 7 bases. The ends lost 7 bases at V and 6 bases at J; junction bases unmatched: 10. The CDR3 runs 14 residues. CDR1 and CDR2 (germline): ENHRY, SYGVKD.